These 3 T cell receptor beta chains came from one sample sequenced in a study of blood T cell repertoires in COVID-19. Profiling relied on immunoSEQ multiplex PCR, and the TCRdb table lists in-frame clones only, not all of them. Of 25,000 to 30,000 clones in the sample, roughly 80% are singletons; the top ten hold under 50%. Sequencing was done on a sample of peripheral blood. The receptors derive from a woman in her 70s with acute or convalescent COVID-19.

The CDR3 reads CASSSRLGDRVWEQYF. In DNA form, the CDR3 reads TGTGCCAGCAGCTCACGCCTTGGGGACAGGGTCTGGGAGCAGTACTTC. The V call is TRBV5-5, the J call TRBJ2-7, with TRBD1 identical over 9 bases. The length of the CDR3 is 16 residues. V shed 3 bases and J 7 bases; nucleotides not matched to a gene: 14. Germline-derived CDR1 and CDR2 are SGHKS and YYEKEE (reference sequence).

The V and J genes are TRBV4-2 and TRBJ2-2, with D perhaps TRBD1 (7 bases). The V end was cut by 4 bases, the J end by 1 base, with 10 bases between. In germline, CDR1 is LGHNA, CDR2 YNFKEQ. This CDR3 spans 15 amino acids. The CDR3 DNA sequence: TGTGCCAGCAGCCCAGGGGGGAGGAACACCGGGGAGCTGTTTTTT. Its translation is CASSPGGRNTGELFF.

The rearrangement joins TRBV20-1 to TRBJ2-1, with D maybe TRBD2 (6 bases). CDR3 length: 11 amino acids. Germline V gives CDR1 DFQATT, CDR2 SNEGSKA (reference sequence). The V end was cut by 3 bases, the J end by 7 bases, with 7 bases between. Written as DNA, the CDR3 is TGCAGTGCTAGCCTAGCGAATGAGCAGTTCTTC. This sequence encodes CSASLANEQFF.